This T cell receptor (beta chain) came from a study of tumor-infiltrating lymphocytes in primary liver carcinoma. Study observations and caveats: When set against blood, tumors had a significantly higher top-250-clone fraction (p = 0.039). Appearing in all five tumor regions was true of only about 8-25% of top clones.

On this clonotype: Its target is not known. One end of the junction fails to match germline, which may point to a read error.

Co-extracting RNA and DNA was done with about 18-33 mg of unsorted bulk tissue as input. Patients had primary liver carcinoma treated by surgical resection. This CDR3 has 14 residues. CDR1 is SQVTM, CDR2 ANQGSEA, per germline. Production of TCR beta cDNA used 400 to 650 ng total RNA together with a constant-region primer. Amplification in three nested multiplex PCR rounds with slightly modified ARM-PCR gave rise to TCR beta libraries. With TRBV1-TRBV30 forward primers and a C-beta reverse primer, the first two PCR rounds were run for approximately 10 cycles each. TCRdb ran MiXCR on the multiplex PCR reads and lists one entry per CDR3 protein. This sample yields 100,000 or so distinct CDR3 sequences, of which roughly 80% are seen a single time; about a fifth belongs to the top ten.

This chain links TRBV29-1 with TRBJ2-2; perhaps D is TRBD1 or TRBD2 (5 bases each). The TCR comes from a man between 40 and 49 years old with primary liver carcinoma and hepatitis B virus infection. Specimen: liver tumor tissue from sampling region 3. This sample's subset: tumor region T3, left-lateral pole. The CDR3 loop reads CSVLVPGPTGDLLF. The CDR3 DNA reads TGCAGCGTCCTCGTTCCGGGACCCACCGGGGACCTGCTTTTT.